This TCR beta chain was documented in a study of blood T cell repertoires in COVID-19. Across the study: T cells, B-cell-depleted T cells, or PBMCs provided the cDNA or gDNA that served as material.

CDR3 size: 15 residues. V was trimmed by 0 bases and J by 5 bases, leaving 13 bases between them. Germline CDR1 reads KGHSH; CDR2 reads LQKENI. A few counts support this clone. Enrolment of Seattle patients took place during active infection, and they were followed longitudinally. Generated by immunoSEQ multiplex PCR, the TCRdb table keeps only in-frame clones and is missing some. This sample has roughly 300,000 clones; about 89% occur once, and the top ten carry around 2.2%. The source material was peripheral blood. The rearrangement uses TRBV18 and TRBJ1-2, with D tentatively TRBD1 (5 bases). This receptor was identified in a woman aged 25 to 39 with COVID-19, enrolled during active disease. CDR3 sequence: CASSPPQTALYGYTF. In DNA form, the CDR3 reads TGTGCCAGCTCACCACCGCAGACAGCTCTGTATGGCTACACCTTC.